This T cell receptor beta chain originates from a study of T cell responses to AZD1222 COVID-19 vaccine. Using immunoSEQ multiplex PCR, the repertoire was profiled, and TCRdb retains in-frame clones only, with some absent. The data show more than 15,000 clones, 60% to 85% seen once. Germline V gene data show CDR1 as SGHTA and CDR2 as FQGNSA. This CDR3 is built from 14 residues. Trimming shortened V by 6 bases and J by 6 bases, and 14 bases separated the two germline ends. The J gene is TRBJ1-4, the V gene TRBV7-2; D is possibly TRBD1 (5 bases). The sequencing here drew on peripheral blood, taken 28 days after the second AZD1222 dose. The receptor was derived from an adult who received the AZD1222 COVID-19 vaccine. As DNA, the CDR3 is TGTGCCAGCAGTCAGCAGGGAGGGGATGAAAAACTGTTTTTT. Protein sequence: CASSQQGGDEKLFF.